The source of this T cell receptor (beta chain) is a study of blood T cell repertoires in COVID-19. Background on the study: Collection of acute and convalescent COVID-19 samples took place in the United States, Italy and Spain. T cells, B-cell-depleted T cells, or PBMCs provided the cDNA or gDNA that served as material.

Authors' analysis steps: Amplified reference gene primers provided the basis for estimating nucleated cell counts. TCRdb's table, derived via immunoSEQ multiplex PCR, lists solely in-frame clones and lacks some. V, J and clone size reflect that table, while D and trimming were determined from the DNA. The table lists around 200,000 clones, 70% to 80% of them singletons. The CDR3 sequence is 15 residues long. Germline CDR1 is MDHEN and CDR2 is SYDVKM. Trimming pared 6 bases from V and 0 bases from J, leaving 12 bases between. The receptor comes from a middle-aged man who had recovered from COVID-19. Sequenced material: peripheral blood. J is TRBJ1-5 and V is TRBV28; D might be TRBD1 (6 bases). The CDR3 reads CASRLTGNSNQPQHF. Here the CDR3 DNA reads TGTGCCAGCAGGTTGACAGGTAATAGCAATCAGCCCCAGCATTTT.